This is a list of T cell receptor beta chains from one sample in a study of radiotherapy plus CTLA-4 blockade in lung cancer. The method was immunoSEQ multiplex PCR; TCRdb's version includes in-frame clones alone and lacks a portion of them. The table includes around 86,000 clones, roughly 80% detected once. Specimen: peripheral blood, collected from a patient treated with radiotherapy plus ipilimumab. These TCRs come from a human donor with non-small cell lung cancer who had stable disease on radiotherapy plus ipilimumab. Both conserved end residues are part of each CDR3. Fields, in order: V gene, J gene, clone size, CDR3 protein. Not all rows give a size; the values are once, few, many and, for expanded clones, a class.

TRBV5-1	TRBJ1-1	.	CASRSEINTEAFF
TRBV5-4	TRBJ1-2	once	CASSLENGLTYGYTF
TRBV5-1	TRBJ2-2	.	CASSWTGGNTGELFF
TRBV27	TRBJ2-2	.	CASKQGGRYTGELFF
TRBV19	TRBJ1-2	few	CASSPGTGGDGYTF
TRBV19	TRBJ2-7	.	CASSPTPGQTGLAYEQYF
TRBV7-3	TRBJ1-1	.	CASSLGPPGSMNTEAFF
TRBV5-6	TRBJ2-7	few	CASSLGPGSYYEQYF
TRBV27	TRBJ2-7	.	CASSLVQVGEQYF
TRBV14	TRBJ2-3	.	CASSHQPAGVDTQYF
TRBV10-3	TRBJ2-5	.	CAIKPGQQETQYF
TRBV5-1	TRBJ2-1	.	CASSLAQGGGNEQFF
TRBV18	TRBJ2-7	.	CASSPRRAIYEQYF
TRBV7-3	TRBJ2-5	.	CASSLGGPDTQETQYF
TRBV9	TRBJ2-2	.	CASSRDTGTGELFF
TRBV9	TRBJ1-2	.	CASSPGGGSNYGYTF
TRBV5-5	TRBJ1-5	.	CASSLEADRAQPQHF
TRBV5-1	TRBJ1-4	.	CASSPDRTKLFF
TRBV9	TRBJ1-1	.	CASSVVQGGYTEAFF
TRBV4-1	TRBJ2-7	.	CASSQITGGNEQYF
TRBV9	TRBJ2-1	.	CASSVVAGSEQFF
TRBV11-2	TRBJ2-1	.	CASSLGTSKEQFF
TRBV9	TRBJ2-3	.	CASSVHRTGEADTQYF
TRBV6-5	TRBJ2-7	.	CASRGQGATLYEQYF
TRBV28	TRBJ2-4	.	CASSPSAGQLAKNIQYF
TRBV14	TRBJ2-2	.	CASSQDVRDRGFLPNTGELFF
TRBV5-1	TRBJ2-3	.	CASSGEWASGGLSTDTQYF
TRBV2	TRBJ1-1	.	CASSVPDRRPVSAFF
TRBV4-1	TRBJ2-7	once	CASSQPLSGGPYEQYF
TRBV9	TRBJ2-3	.	CASSVVMGSTDTQYF
TRBV18	TRBJ2-7	.	CASSLSRQGGDEQYF
TRBV28	TRBJ2-3	.	CASSSAQYTQYF
TRBV4-1	TRBJ2-3	.	CASSQPTSGLTDTQYF
TRBV5-1	TRBJ1-2	few	CASSLDGVGGYTF
TRBV25-1	TRBJ2-1	once	CASSERTSGEEQFF
TRBV29-1	TRBJ1-1	.	CSAAGTSNTEAFF
TRBV28	TRBJ1-5	once	CASSLYNQPQHF
TRBV5-1	TRBJ2-6	.	CASSPQASGANVLTF
TRBV5-4	TRBJ1-3	.	CASSLPGSSGNTIYF
TRBV30	TRBJ1-5	.	CAWSVGLQPQHF
TRBV5-4	TRBJ2-3	.	CASSSALAGSDTQYF
TRBV18	TRBJ2-2	.	CASSPLPSGLNGELFF
TRBV4-1	TRBJ2-1	.	CASSQPEEPPYNEQFF
TRBV11-2	TRBJ2-7	.	CASSSLDRAPIMYF
TRBV14	TRBJ1-1	.	CASSQRGQTLGGAFF
TRBV28	TRBJ1-5	.	CASRTADRAGQPQHF
TRBV11-2	TRBJ2-5	once	CASSQLRGSETQYF
TRBV28	TRBJ1-5	.	CASSTSGHQPQHF
TRBV30	TRBJ1-5	.	CAWSGGNQPQHF
TRBV6-6	TRBJ2-3	.	CASSYGGASTDTQYF
TRBV6-5	TRBJ1-5	.	CASSLDRGGNQPQHF
TRBV27	TRBJ1-5	.	CASSHDQTGGQPQHF
TRBV27	TRBJ2-3	.	CASSFLDATDTQYF
TRBV27	TRBJ2-4	.	CASGLRGQAGVLVIQYF
TRBV27	TRBJ2-4	.	CASIPSGGLQIQYF